This T cell receptor beta chain comes out of a study of shared clonotypes between healthy human individuals. Study-level points and caveats: The study found approximately 5% of naive CD4 clonotypes shared across a handful of donors.

Method: immunoSEQ multiplex PCR; TCRdb's copy keeps in-frame clones and lacks some. The data show about 1.5 million clones, with about 98% seen just once and roughly 0.45% held by the top ten. Concerning this clone itself: What it binds is not known.

Trimming shortened V by 5 bases and J by 3 bases, and 18 bases separated the two germline ends. In germline, CDR1 is SGHKS, CDR2 YYEKEE (reference sequence). CDR3 length: 15 residues. This clonotype was sampled from a man between 25 and 39 years old in good health. The V gene is TRBV5-5, the J gene TRBJ2-7; possibly TRBD1 for D (6 bases). Sequenced material: naive CD4+ T cells sorted from blood. This sample's subset: CD45RA+ positively selected. The CDR3: CASRLSSQGLYEQYF. Written as DNA, the CDR3 is TGTGCCAGCAGACTATCGTCCCAGGGGCTCTACGAGCAGTACTTC.